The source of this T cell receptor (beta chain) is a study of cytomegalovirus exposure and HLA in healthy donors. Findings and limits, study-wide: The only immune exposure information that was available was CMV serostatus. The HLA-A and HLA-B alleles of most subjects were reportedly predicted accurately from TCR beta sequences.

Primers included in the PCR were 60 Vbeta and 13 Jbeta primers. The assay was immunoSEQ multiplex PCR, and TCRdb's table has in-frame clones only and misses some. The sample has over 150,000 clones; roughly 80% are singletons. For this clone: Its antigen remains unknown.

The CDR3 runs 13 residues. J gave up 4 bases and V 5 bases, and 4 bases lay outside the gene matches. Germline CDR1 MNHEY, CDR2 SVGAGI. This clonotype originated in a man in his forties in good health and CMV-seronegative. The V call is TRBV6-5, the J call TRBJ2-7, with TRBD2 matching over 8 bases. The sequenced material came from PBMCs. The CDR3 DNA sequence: TGTGCCAGCAGTCCTCCTAGCGGGTACGAGCAGTACTTC. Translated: CASSPPSGYEQYF.